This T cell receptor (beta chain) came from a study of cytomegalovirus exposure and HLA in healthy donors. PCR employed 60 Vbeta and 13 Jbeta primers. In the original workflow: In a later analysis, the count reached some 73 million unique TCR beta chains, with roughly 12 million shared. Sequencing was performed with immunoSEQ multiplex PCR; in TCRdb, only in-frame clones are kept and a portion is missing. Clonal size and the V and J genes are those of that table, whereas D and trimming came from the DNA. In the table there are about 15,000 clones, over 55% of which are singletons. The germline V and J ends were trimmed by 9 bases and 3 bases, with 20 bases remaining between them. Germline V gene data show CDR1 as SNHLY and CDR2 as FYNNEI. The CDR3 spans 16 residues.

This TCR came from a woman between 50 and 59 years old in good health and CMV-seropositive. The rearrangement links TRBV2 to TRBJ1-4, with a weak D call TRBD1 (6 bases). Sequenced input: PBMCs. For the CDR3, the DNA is TGTGCCAGTATTACTGACAGGCTGAATCCTAATGAAAAACTGTTTTTT. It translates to CASITDRLNPNEKLFF. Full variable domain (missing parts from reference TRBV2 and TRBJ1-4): EPEVTQTPSHQVTQMGQEVILRCVPISNHLYFYWYRQILGQKVEFLVSFYNNEISEKSEIFDDQFSVERPDGSNFTLKIRSTKLEDSAMYFCASITDRLNPNEKLFFGSGTQLSVL.